The following is a T cell receptor (beta chain) sequence with its context. This clone's antigen is unknown. No per-base quality is available; no much larger clone lies one base away. Trimming takes 5 bases from V and 0 bases from J, and the germline ends sit 11 bases apart. Inclusive of the bounding cysteine and phenylalanine, the CDR3 is 14 residues long. Only CDR3 DNA remains: 42 bases, in frame from the first base. CDR1 is given as GTSNPN and CDR2 as SVGIG, both from the germline V gene (reference sequence). The data were taken from a study of a mutant IDH1 vaccine in newly diagnosed glioma (dated by TCRdb to about 2021). Regarding the complete study: Across visits V03 through V10, patients got a total of eight vaccinations, given in weeks 1, 3, 5, 7, 11, 15, 19 and 23. Vaccination started 4-6 weeks after radiotherapy alone, or was given together with temozolomide cycles in the groups whose treatment included chemotherapy. Of the roughly 34 treated patients, approximately 62% were male and about 40% were female, and a mean age of approximately 40 years was recorded. Prior to enrollment, standard therapy consisting of radiotherapy alone, temozolomide alone, or radiochemotherapy with temozolomide had been administered to patients, with the combination being received by most patients. Peripheral blood was collected at six visits: V03 (baseline), V05, V07, V10, V12 and V13. For exploratory analyses, about two dozen treated patients had longitudinal TCRB deep sequencing done wherever samples were available.

According to the study, the label for this sample's time point signals: week 5, during vaccination. Every vaccine dose consisted of 300 ug of a 20-mer mutant IDH1 peptide in Montanide, administered subcutaneously together with topical imiquimod. Newly diagnosed WHO grade 3 or 4 IDH1-mutant astrocytomas showing loss of nuclear ATRX were present in the donors. The samples were drawn from NOA16, a multicentre, single-arm, open-label phase I trial in Germany that tested a mutant IDH1 peptide vaccine in humans for the first time. The DNeasy Blood and Tissue Kit was used to extract genomic DNA from EDTA blood for TCRB sequencing. The paper as a whole reports these results and caveats: The authors stated that sample limitations prevented analyses of patient blood samples from being reproduced. Immune responses induced by the vaccine were seen in more than 85% of patients across multiple MHC alleles. PBMC samples for TCRB deep sequencing were selected based on availability. Pseudoprogression appeared unrelated to alterations in the top peripheral T cell clonotypes detected by TCRB sequencing.

The library was made by the immunoSEQ multiplex PCR assay. Following the manufacturer's protocol, the hsTCRB Kit was used to amplify rearranged TCR beta chain sequences. An Illumina MiSeq was used to sequence the TCRB libraries. The authors' pipeline ran thus. Demultiplexing, trimming and gene mapping were performed with the kit vendor's proprietary platform. TCRdb re-hosts the immuneACCESS table, in-frame sequences only. Its copies lack some clones; in the studies checked, an unresolved V gene accounts for under half of them, and the cause for the rest is not known. V and J calls plus clone size are reproduced from that table; the DNA served to infer D and trimming. The sample table shows around 38,000 clones, and around 85% are seen once. Clones ranked in the top ten supply about a quarter of the sample.

Sequencing used PBMCs, obtained from a glioma patient whose treatment included an IDH1 peptide vaccine. The rearranged segments are TRBV30 and TRBJ1-3; perhaps TRBD1 is the D gene, with 5 bases matching. The TCR sequence derives from a man aged 25 to 40 with glioma. The CDR3 corresponds to CAWATGVSGNTIYF. The DNA reads TGTGCCTGGGCAACAGGTGTCTCTGGAAACACCATATATTTT.